The 7 T cell receptor beta chains below come from one sample, sequenced in a study of T cells after yellow fever vaccination. MiXCR was run by TCRdb on the 5' RACE reads, yielding one entry per CDR3 protein. The sample includes some 400,000 distinct CDR3 sequences, 18% seen only once; the top ten take 18%. The sequencing here drew on PBMCs, taken before the yellow fever booster vaccination. The source is a man in his late teens or twenties who received the YFV17D yellow fever vaccine.

V gene TRBV28 combines with J gene TRBJ1-6; weak D call: TRBD1 (5 bases). The V gene's germline CDR1 is MDHEN and CDR2 SYDVKM. The CDR3 totals 16 residues. V gave up 7 bases and J gave up 5 bases, with 18 bases separating them. The CDR3 loop is CASTPPRTRNNSPLHF. The CDR3 coding sequence is TGTGCCAGCACTCCCCCCAGGACACGGAATAATTCACCCCTCCACTTT. Variable domain in full (rest from reference TRBV28 and TRBJ1-6): DVKVTQSSRYLVKRTGEKVFLECVQDMDHENMFWYRQDPGLGLRLIYFSYDVKMKEKGDIPEGYSVSREKKERFSLILESASTNQTSMYLCASTPPRTRNNSPLHFGNGTRLTVT.

The genes are TRBV7-2 and TRBJ2-7, with TRBD2 identical over 8 bases. The J segment lost 3 bases and the V segment lost 1 base, leaving 5 bases of the junction unmatched. The V gene's germline CDR1 is SGHTA and CDR2 FQGNSA. The CDR3 length is 15 residues. This CDR3 reads CASSLGPGGLYEQYF. CDR3 sequence (DNA): TGTGCCAGCAGCTTAGGCCCGGGGGGGCTCTACGAGCAGTACTTC.

The rearrangement links TRBV7-9 to TRBJ2-2; TRBD1 matches 9 bases. Germline CDR1 is SEHNR and CDR2 is FQNEAQ (reference sequence). The CDR3 extends over 15 amino acids. The ends lost 8 bases at V and 4 bases at J; junction bases unmatched: 8. The CDR3 coding sequence is TGTGCCAGCCCCAGGCCACAGGGGGCCACCGGGGAGCTGTTTTTT. Translation gives CASPRPQGATGELFF.

This clonotype was seen only a few times. The rearrangement uses TRBV7-6 and TRBJ2-1, with a possible D match to TRBD2 (7 bases). The CDR3 length is 17 residues. The ends were cut back, 2 bases at V and 10 bases at J, with 24 bases in the middle. The germline V gene has CDR1 SGHVS and CDR2 FNYEAQ. The CDR3 is CASSLRRGGPTYREQFF. The CDR3 DNA sequence: TGTGCCAGCAGCTTAAGGAGGGGGGGGCCAACCTACAGAGAGCAGTTCTTC.

The chain carries TRBV7-2 and TRBJ1-2, with D unresolved. V lost 4 bases and J lost 3, with 9 bases in between. The CDR3 spans 13 residues. Looked up from germline, CDR1 is SGHTA and CDR2 is FQGNSA. As DNA, the CDR3 is TGTGCCAGCAGCTCCGCAGAATACTATGGCTACACCTTC. It yields the protein CASSSAEYYGYTF.

The J gene is TRBJ1-5, the V gene TRBV7-2; a weak D match, TRBD1 (5 bases). Trimming left V 2 bases short and J 2 bases short, with 22 bases between. This CDR3 spans 19 amino acids. Germline CDR1 and CDR2: SGHTA and FQGNSA. The CDR3 DNA reads TGTGCCAGCAGCTTAAGGTTTTCGTTGGCAGGGAGCGGCAATCAGCCCCAGCATTTT. Residues: CASSLRFSLAGSGNQPQHF.

This clonotype appeared a few times. The chain recombines TRBV9 with TRBJ2-3; 8 bases fit TRBD1. This CDR3 is built from 16 residues. Unmatched junction bases numbered 5, after V lost 1 base and J lost 1 base. CDR1 and CDR2 from the germline V gene are SGDLS and YYNGEE. The CDR3 spells CASSVSPTGGTDTQYF. DNA for the CDR3: TGTGCCAGCAGCGTAAGTCCGACAGGGGGCACAGATACGCAGTATTTT.